The T cell receptor beta chain described here comes from a study of T cell responses to AZD1222 COVID-19 vaccine. Findings and caveats of the study: At 160-218 and 743-854, vaccine-associated CD4 TCRs were dominant, and they spanned spike. Clonal diversity may have been underestimated, and the donors were mostly white British, with more females than males. At baseline, seropositivity was found in only six or seven AZD1222 recipients. Spike-specific TCRs gained breadth and depth after people received two AZD1222 doses.

The repertoire was sequenced with immunoSEQ multiplex PCR; TCRdb's copy has only in-frame clones and lacks some. The table lists around 140,000 clones, 85% of them singletons, with approximately 8% in the top ten. As regards this clone: Its target is unknown.

The CDR3 contains 14 residues. Trimming left V 8 bases short and J 1 base short, with 14 bases between. Germline V gene lookup returns CDR1 SNHLY and CDR2 FYNNEI. This rearrangement joins TRBV2 to TRBJ1-1; D gene ambiguous. Sequencing was performed on peripheral blood, taken 28 days after the second dose of the MenACWY control vaccine. This clonotype was sampled from an adult who received the MenACWY meningococcal vaccine as a control. This chain's CDR3 is CASGAALSNTEAFF. CDR3 in DNA: TGTGCCAGCGGTGCCGCACTTTCGAACACTGAAGCTTTCTTT.